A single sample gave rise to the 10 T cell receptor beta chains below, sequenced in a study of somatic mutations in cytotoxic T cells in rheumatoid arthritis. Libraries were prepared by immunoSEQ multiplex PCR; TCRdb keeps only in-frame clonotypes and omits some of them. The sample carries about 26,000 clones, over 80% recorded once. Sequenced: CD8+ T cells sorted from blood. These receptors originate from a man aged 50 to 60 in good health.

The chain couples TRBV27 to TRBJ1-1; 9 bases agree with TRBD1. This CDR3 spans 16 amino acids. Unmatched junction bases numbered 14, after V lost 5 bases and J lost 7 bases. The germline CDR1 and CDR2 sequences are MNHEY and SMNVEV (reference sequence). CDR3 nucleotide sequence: TGTGCCAGCAGTCAAATCTTAACAGGGGGCATGGGTGAAGCTTTCTTT. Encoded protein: CASSQILTGGMGEAFF.

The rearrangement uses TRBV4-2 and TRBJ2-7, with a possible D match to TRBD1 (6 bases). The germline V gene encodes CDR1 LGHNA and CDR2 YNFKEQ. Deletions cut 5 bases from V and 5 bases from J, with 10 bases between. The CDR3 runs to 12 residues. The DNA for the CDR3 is TGTGCCAGCAGCTTGGCAGGGGACGAGCAGTACTTC. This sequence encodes CASSLAGDEQYF.

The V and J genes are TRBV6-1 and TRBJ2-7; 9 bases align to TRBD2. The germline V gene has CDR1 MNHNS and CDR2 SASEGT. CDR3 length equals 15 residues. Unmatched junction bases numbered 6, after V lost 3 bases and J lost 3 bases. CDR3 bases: TGTGCCAGCAGTGACCCGGGACTAGCCCTCTACGAGCAGTACTTC. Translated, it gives CASSDPGLALYEQYF.

CDR3 coding DNA: TGTGCCAGCAGCTTAGGCCTAGCGGGAGAGCAAGAGACCCAGTACTTC. Amino acid sequence: CASSLGLAGEQETQYF. The chain combines TRBV13 with TRBJ2-5; the match to TRBD2 covers 10 bases. The V segment lost 0 bases and the J segment 2 bases; nucleotides outside the gene matches: 3. The length of the CDR3 is 16 residues. Germline CDR1 PRHDT, CDR2 FYEKMQ (reference sequence).

CDR3 residues: CAISGPPAAGTTSAASTDTQYF. Written as DNA, the CDR3 is TGTGCCATCAGTGGTCCGCCTGCAGCGGGGACCACTAGCGCCGCTAGCACAGATACGCAGTATTTT. The chain carries TRBV10-3 and TRBJ2-3, with TRBD2 matching over 7 bases. Germline assignment: CDR1 ENHRY and CDR2 SYGVKD. V gave up 4 bases and J gave up 0 bases; unmatched junction bases: 25. The CDR3 sequence is 22 residues long.

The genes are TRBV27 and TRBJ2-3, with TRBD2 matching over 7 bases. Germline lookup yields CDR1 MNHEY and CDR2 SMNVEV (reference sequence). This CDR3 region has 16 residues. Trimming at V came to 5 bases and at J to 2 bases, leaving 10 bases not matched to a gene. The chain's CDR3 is CASSALIAGPTDTQYF. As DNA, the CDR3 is TGTGCCAGCAGTGCCTTAATAGCGGGCCCCACAGATACGCAGTATTTT.

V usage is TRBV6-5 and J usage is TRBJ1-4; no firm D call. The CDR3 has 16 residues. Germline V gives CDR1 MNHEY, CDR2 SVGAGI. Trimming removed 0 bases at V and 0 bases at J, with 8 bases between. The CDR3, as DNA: TGTGCCAGCAGTTACTCCCCAACTCCAACTAATGAAAAACTGTTTTTT. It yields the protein CASSYSPTPTNEKLFF.

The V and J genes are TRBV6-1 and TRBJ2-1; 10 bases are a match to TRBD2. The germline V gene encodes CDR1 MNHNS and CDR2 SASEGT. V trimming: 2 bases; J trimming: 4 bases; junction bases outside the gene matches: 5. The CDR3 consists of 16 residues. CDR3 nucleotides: TGTGCCAGCAGTGAACTAGAGCGGGAGGGGTACAATGAGCAGTTCTTC. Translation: CASSELEREGYNEQFF.

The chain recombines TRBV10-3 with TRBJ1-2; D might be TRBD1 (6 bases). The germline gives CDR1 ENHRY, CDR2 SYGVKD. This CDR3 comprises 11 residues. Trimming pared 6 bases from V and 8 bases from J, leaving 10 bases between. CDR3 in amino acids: CAIRGQFGYTF. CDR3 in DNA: TGTGCCATCAGAGGACAGTTCGGCTACACCTTC.

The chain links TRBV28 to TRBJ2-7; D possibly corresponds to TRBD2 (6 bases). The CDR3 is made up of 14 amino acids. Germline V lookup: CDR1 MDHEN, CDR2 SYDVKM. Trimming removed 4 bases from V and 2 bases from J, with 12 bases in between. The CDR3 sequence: CASSYGTSTYEQYF. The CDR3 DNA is TGTGCCAGCAGTTACGGAACTAGCACCTACGAGCAGTACTTC. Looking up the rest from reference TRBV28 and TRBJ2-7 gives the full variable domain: DVKVTQSSRYLVKRTGEKVFLECVQDMDHENMFWYRQDPGLGLRLIYFSYDVKMKEKGDIPEGYSVSREKKERFSLILESASTNQTSMYLCASSYGTSTYEQYFGPGTRLTVT.